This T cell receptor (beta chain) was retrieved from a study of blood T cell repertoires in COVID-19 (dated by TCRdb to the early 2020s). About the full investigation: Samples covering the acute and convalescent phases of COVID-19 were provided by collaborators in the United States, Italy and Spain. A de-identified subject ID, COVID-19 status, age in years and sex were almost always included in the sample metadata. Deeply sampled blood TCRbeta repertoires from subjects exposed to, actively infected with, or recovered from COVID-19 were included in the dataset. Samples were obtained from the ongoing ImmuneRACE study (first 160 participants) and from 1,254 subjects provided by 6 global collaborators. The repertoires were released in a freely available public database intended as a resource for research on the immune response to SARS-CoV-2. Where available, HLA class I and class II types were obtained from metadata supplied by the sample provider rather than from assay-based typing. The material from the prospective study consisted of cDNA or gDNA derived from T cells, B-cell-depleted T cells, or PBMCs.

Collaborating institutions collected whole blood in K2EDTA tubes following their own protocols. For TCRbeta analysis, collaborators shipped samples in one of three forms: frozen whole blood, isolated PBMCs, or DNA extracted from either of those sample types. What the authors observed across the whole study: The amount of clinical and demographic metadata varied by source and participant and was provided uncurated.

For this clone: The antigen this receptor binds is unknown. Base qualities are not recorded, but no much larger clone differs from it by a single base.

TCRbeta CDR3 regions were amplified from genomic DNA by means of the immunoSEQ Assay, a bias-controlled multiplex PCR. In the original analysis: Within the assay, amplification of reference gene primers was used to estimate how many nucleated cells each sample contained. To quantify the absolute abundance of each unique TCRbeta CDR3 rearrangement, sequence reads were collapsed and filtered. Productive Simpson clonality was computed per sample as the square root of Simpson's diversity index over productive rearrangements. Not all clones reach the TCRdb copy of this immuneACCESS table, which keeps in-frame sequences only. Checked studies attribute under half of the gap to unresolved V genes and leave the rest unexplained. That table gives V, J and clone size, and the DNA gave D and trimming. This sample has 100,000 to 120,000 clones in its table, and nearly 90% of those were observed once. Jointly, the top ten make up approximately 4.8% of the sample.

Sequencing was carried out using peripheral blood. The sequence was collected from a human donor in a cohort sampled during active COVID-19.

The DNA is as follows: TGTGCCAGCAGCGTGGGACAAAACACCGGGGAGCTGTTTTTT. It encodes CASSVGQNTGELFF. The chain is encoded by TRBV9 joined to TRBJ2-2; 6 matching bases give a weak D call of TRBD1. The CDR3 sequence holds 14 residues, the cysteine and phenylalanine included. Here the CDR3 DNA is all that survives: 42 bases in frame from base 1. Via the germline V gene, CDR1 is SGDLS and CDR2 YYNGEE. V loses 2 bases of germline sequence and J loses 2 bases, and the interval between the two ends is 7 bases.